The clone carrying this TCR beta chain was counted a few times. Its specificity is unknown. The source of the sample is a study of T cells after yellow fever vaccination. The study, taken as a whole, reports: Most primary-vaccination clones reappeared after the booster (approximately 95% CD4, 75% to 90% CD8).

TCRdb re-called the 5' RACE reads with MiXCR, one entry per CDR3 protein. This table holds roughly 99,000 distinct CDR3 sequences, less than 6% found once. Per germline, CDR1 SGHNT and CDR2 YYREEE (reference sequence). CDR3 size: 13 residues. Trimming cost V 4 bases and J 3 bases; bases outside gene matches: 2. The source is a man aged 18 to 30 who received the YFV17D yellow fever vaccine. The sample consisted of CD8+ T cells sorted from PBMCs, taken 10 days after the yellow fever booster vaccination. The rearrangement uses TRBV5-4 and TRBJ2-5, with 8 bases fitting TRBD1. CDR3 coding DNA: TGTGCCAGCAGCCAGACAGGGGAAGAGACCCAGTACTTC. The encoded protein is CASSQTGEETQYF.